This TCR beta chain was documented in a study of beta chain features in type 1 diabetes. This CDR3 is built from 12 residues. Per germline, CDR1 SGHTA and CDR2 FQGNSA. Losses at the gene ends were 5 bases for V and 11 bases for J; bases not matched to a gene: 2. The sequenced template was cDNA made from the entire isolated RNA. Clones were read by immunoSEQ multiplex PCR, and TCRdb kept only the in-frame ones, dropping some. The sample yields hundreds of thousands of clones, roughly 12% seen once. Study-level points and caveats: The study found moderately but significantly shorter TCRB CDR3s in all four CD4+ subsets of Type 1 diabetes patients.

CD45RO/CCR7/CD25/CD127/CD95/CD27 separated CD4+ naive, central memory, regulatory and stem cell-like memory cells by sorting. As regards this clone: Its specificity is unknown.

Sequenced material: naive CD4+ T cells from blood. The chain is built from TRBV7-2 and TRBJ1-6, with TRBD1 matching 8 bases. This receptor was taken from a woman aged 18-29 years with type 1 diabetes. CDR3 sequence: CASSRQGTPLHF. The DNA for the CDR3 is TGTGCCAGCAGCCGACAGGGGACACCCCTCCACTTT.